This T cell receptor (beta chain) was profiled in a study of cytomegalovirus exposure and HLA in healthy donors. On the study more broadly: T cells numbering about 180 million yielded around 120 million unique TCR beta sequences in an earlier analysis. Study outcomes and limitations: A later analysis reportedly found that, within productive TCRs, an Asian-associated ancestry cluster had fewer N-insertions than the mean observed across the approximately 600 donors. It has been reported that TCR beta sequences accurately predicted the HLA-A and HLA-B alleles of most subjects.

Germline CDR1 is SGHKS and CDR2 is YYEKEE (reference sequence). This CDR3 has 12 residues. Trimming stripped 0 bases from V and 13 bases from J, with 13 bases between. In this sample, this clone turned up once. The antigen is undetermined. PCR involved 60 Vbeta and 13 Jbeta primers. Repertoires were generated with immunoSEQ multiplex PCR, while TCRdb's copy carries only in-frame clones and drops some. The sample gives more than 150,000 clones, approximately 81% of which show up once; 0.25% to 0.3% is in the top ten. Sequencing input: PBMCs. V gene TRBV5-5 combines with J gene TRBJ1-2; D gene unclear. The clonotype comes from a boy aged 10-17 years in good health and CMV-seronegative. The chain's CDR3 is CASSLEALRITF. The CDR3 DNA reads as TGTGCCAGCAGCTTGGAGGCGTTGCGGATCACCTTC. Based on the CDR3 plus reference TRBV5-5 and TRBJ1-2, the full variable domain is DAGVTQSPTHLIKTRGQQVTLRCSPISGHKSVSWYQQVLGQGPQFIFQYYEKEERGRGNFPDRFSARQFPNYSSELNVNALLLGDSALYLCASSLEALRITFGSGTRLTVV.